What follows is one T cell receptor (beta chain) and its context. As yet, its antigen is unknown. One end of the junction fails to match germline, which may point to a read error. These data are taken from a study of cytomegalovirus exposure and HLA in healthy donors. Study observations and caveats: An analysis done earlier found most TCR beta V segments productive about 87% or about 30% of the time. Specific recognition of CMV antigens was confirmed in vitro for a few chains (all CMV-associated). Among TCR sequences, most were rare, though some public TCRs appeared in many donors.

Primers included in the PCR were 60 Vbeta and 13 Jbeta primers. Sequenced by immunoSEQ multiplex PCR; TCRdb stores in-frame clones only, minus some. The top ten hold approximately 2% of the sample, which has 280,000 or so clones, about 90% seen once. Germline values: CDR1 MNHNY, CDR2 SVGAGI (reference sequence). This CDR3 comprises 16 residues. This chain connects TRBV6-6 to TRBJ2-2; 11 bases agree with TRBD2. The receptor was derived from a woman aged 18-29 years in good health and CMV-seronegative. Material: PBMCs. The CDR3 region is CASSLSSGGNSGELFF. For the CDR3, the DNA is TGTGCCAGCAGTTTGTCTAGCGGGGGGAACTCCGGGGAGCTGTTTTTT.